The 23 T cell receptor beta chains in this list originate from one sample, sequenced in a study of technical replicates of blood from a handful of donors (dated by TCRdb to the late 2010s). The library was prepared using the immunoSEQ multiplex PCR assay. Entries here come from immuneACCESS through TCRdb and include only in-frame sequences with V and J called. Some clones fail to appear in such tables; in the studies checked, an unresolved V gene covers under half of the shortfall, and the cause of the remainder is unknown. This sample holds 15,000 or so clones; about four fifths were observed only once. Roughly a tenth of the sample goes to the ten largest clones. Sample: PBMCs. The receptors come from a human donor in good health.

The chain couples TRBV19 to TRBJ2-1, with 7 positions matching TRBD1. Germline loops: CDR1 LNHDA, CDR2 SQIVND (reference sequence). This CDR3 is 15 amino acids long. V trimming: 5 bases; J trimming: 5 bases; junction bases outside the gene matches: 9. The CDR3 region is CASSGTTGYHNEQFF. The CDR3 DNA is TGTGCCAGTAGTGGTACGACAGGGTACCACAATGAGCAGTTCTTC. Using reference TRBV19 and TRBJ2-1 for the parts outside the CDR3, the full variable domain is DGGITQSPKYLFRKEGQNVTLSCEQNLNHDAMYWYRQDPGQGLRLIYYSQIVNDFQKGDIAEGYSVSREKKESFPLTVTSAQKNPTAFYLCASSGTTGYHNEQFFGPGTRLTVL.

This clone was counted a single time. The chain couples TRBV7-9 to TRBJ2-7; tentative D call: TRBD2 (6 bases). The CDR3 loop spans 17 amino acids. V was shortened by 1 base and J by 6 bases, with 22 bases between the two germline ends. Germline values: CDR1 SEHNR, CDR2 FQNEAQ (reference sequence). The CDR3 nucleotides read TGTGCCAGCAGCTTAGGAGAGGGTCTCGGCCGGCGGGGCGAGCAGTACTTC. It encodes CASSLGEGLGRRGEQYF. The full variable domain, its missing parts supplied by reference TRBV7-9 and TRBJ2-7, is DTGVSQNPRHKITKRGQNVTFRCDPISEHNRLYWYRQTLGQGPEFLTYFQNEAQLEKSRLLSDRFSAERPKGSFSTLEIQRTEQGDSAMYLCASSLGEGLGRRGEQYFGPGTRLTVT.

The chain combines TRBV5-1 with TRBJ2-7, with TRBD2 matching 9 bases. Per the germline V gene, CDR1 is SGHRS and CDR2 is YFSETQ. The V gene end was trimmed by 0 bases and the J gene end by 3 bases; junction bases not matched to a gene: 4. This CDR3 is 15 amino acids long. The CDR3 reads CASSLGPSGIYEQYF. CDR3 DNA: TGCGCCAGCAGCTTGGGTCCTAGCGGGATCTACGAGCAGTACTTC. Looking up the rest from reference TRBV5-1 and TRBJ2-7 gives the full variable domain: KAGVTQTPRYLIKTRGQQVTLSCSPISGHRSVSWYQQTPGQGLQFLFEYFSETQRNKGNFPGRFSGRQFSNSRSEMNVSTLELGDSALYLCASSLGPSGIYEQYFGPGTRLTVT.

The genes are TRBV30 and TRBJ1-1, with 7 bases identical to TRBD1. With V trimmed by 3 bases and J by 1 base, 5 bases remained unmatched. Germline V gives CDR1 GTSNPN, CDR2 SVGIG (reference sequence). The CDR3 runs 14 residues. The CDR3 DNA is TGTGCCTGGAGCCCGACAGGGAAGAACACTGAAGCTTTCTTT. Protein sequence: CAWSPTGKNTEAFF.

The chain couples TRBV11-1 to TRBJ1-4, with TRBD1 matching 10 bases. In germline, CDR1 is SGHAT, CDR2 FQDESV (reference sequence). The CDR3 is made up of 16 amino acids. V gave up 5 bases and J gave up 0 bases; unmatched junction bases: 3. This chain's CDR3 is CASSHGQGATNEKLFF. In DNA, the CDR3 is TGTGCCAGCAGCCACGGACAGGGGGCAACTAATGAAAAACTGTTTTTT. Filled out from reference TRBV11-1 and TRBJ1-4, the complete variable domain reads EAEVAQSPRYKITEKSQAVAFWCDPISGHATLYWYRQILGQGPELLVQFQDESVVDDSQLPKDRFSAERLKGVDSTLKIQPAELGDSAMYLCASSHGQGATNEKLFFGSGTQLSVL.

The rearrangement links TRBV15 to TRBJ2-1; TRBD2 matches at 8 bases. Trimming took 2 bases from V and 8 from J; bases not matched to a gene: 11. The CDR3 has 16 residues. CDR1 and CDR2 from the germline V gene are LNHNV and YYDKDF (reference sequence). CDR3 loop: CATSRRSGSLADEQFF. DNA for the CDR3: TGTGCCACCAGCAGACGAAGCGGGAGTTTGGCAGATGAGCAGTTCTTC.

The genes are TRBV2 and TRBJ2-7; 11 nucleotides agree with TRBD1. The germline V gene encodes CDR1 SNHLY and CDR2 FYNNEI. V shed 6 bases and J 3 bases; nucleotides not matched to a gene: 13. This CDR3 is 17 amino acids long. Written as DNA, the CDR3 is TGTGCCAGCAGGGCACCCCTCGGGACAGGGGGGGACTACGAGCAGTACTTC. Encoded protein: CASRAPLGTGGDYEQYF.

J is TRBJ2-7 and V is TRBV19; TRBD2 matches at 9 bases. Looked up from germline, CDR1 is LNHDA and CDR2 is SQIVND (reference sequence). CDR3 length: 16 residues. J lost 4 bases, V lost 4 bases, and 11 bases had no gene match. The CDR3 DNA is TGTGCCAGTAGTACCGGGAGGATAGCGGGAGTTTACGAGCAGTACTTC. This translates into CASSTGRIAGVYEQYF.

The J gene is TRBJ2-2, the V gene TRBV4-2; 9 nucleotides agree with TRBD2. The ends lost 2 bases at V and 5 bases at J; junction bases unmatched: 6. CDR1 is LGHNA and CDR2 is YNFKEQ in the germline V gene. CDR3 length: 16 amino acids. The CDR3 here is CASSQSAGGRTGELFF. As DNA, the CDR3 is TGTGCCAGCAGCCAATCGGCGGGAGGGCGAACCGGGGAGCTGTTTTTT.

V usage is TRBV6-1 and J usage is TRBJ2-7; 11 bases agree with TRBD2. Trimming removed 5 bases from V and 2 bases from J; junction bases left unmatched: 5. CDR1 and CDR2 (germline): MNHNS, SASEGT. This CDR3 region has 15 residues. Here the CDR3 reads CASSKTSGDPYEQYF. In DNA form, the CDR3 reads TGTGCCAGCAGTAAGACTAGCGGGGACCCCTACGAGCAGTACTTC.

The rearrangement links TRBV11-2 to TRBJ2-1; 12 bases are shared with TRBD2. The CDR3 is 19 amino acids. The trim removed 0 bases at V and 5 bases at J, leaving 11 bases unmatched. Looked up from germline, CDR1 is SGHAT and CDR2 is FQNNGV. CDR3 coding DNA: TGTGCCAGCAGCTTAGATCGGGGGCTAGCGGGAGGGTGGGACAATGAGCAGTTCTTC. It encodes CASSLDRGLAGGWDNEQFF.

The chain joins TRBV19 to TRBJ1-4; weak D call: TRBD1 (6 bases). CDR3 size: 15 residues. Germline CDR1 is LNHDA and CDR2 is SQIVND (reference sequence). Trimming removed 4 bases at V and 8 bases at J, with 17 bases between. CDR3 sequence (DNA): TGTGCCAGTAGTACACAGGGCTACCATGAGGAAAAACTGTTTTTT. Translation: CASSTQGYHEEKLFF.

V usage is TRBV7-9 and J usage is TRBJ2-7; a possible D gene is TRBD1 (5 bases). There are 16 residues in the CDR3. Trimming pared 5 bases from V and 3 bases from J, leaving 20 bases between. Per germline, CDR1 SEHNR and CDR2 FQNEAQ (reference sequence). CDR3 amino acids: CASSQNKDSILYEQYF. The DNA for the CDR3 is TGTGCCAGCAGCCAGAACAAAGACAGTATCCTCTACGAGCAGTACTTC.

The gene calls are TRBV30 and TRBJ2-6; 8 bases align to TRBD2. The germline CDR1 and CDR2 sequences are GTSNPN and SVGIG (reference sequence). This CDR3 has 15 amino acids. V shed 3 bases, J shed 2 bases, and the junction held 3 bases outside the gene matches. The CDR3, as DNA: TGTGCCTGGAGCTTCGGGGGGGCTGGGGCCAACGTCCTGACTTTC. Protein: CAWSFGGAGANVLTF.

The CDR3: CASSVGQGFGNQPQHF. The CDR3 coding sequence is TGTGCCAGCAGCGTGGGACAGGGTTTTGGCAATCAGCCCCAGCATTTT. V gene TRBV9 combines with J gene TRBJ1-5; the match to TRBD1 covers 9 bases. V dropped 2 bases and J dropped 2; count of bases not matched to a gene: 5. The CDR3 loop spans 16 amino acids. Germline V gives CDR1 SGDLS, CDR2 YYNGEE.

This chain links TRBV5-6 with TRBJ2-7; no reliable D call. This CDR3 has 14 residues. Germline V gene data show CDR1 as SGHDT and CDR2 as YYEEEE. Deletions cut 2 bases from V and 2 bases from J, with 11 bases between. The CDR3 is CASSLLHETYEQYF. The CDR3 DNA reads TGTGCCAGCAGCTTACTCCACGAAACCTACGAGCAGTACTTC. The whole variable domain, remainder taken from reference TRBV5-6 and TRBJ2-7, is DAGVTQSPTHLIKTRGQQVTLRCSPKSGHDTVSWYQQALGQGPQFIFQYYEEEERQRGNFPDRFSGHQFPNYSSELNVNALLLGDSALYLCASSLLHETYEQYFGPGTRLTVT.

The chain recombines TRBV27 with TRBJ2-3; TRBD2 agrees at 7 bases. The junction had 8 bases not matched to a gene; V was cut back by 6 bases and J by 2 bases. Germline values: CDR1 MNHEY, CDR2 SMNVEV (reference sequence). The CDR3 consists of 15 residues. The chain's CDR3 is CASSVMAGVTDTQYF. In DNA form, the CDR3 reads TGTGCCAGCAGCGTTATGGCGGGAGTCACAGATACGCAGTATTTT.

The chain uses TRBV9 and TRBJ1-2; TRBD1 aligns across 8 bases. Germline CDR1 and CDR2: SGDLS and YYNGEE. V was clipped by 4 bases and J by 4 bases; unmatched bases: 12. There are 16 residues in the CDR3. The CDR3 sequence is CASSSHRQGTGYGYTF. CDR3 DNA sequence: TGTGCCAGCAGCTCGCATCGACAGGGGACGGGCTATGGCTACACCTTC.

CDR3 sequence: CAWSVQFRGSGNTIYF. Written as DNA, the CDR3 is TGTGCCTGGAGTGTACAGTTTCGGGGGTCGGGAAACACCATATATTTT. The chain has TRBV30 and TRBJ1-3, with TRBD1 as a possible D gene (5 bases). V lost 0 bases, J lost 4 bases, and 16 bases lay in between. From germline, CDR1 is GTSNPN and CDR2 SVGIG (reference sequence). The length of the CDR3 is 16 residues. The full variable domain, completed using reference TRBV30 and TRBJ1-3, is SQTIHQWPATLVQPVGSPLSLECTVEGTSNPNLYWYRQAAGRGLQLLFYSVGIGQISSEVPQNLSASRPQDRQFILSSKKLLLSDSGFYLCAWSVQFRGSGNTIYFGEGSWLTVV.

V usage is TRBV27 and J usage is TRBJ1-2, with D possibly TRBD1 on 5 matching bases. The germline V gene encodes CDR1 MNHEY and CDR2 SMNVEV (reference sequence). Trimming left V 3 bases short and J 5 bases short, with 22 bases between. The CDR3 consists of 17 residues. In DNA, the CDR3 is TGTGCCAGCAGTTTCGCGCAGGGTGGAGGAGGGAAGTATGGCTACACCTTC. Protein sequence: CASSFAQGGGGKYGYTF.

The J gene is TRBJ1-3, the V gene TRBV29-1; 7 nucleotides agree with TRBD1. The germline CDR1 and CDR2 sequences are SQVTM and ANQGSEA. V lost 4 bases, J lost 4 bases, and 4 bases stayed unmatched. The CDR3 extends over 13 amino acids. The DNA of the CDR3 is TGCAGCGTTGGGACAGGCCTCGGAAACACCATATATTTT. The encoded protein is CSVGTGLGNTIYF.

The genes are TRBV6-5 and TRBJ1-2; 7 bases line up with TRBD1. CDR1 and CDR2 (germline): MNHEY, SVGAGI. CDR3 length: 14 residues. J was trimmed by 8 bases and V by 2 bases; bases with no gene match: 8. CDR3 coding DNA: TGTGCCAGCAGTTACAATAACAGGGGTAACGGCTACACCTTC. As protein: CASSYNNRGNGYTF.

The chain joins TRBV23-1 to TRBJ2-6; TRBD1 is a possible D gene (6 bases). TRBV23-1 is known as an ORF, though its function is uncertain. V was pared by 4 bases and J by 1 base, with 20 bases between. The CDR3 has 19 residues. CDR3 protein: CASSREFGTLPSGANVLTF. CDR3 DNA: TGCGCCAGCAGTCGGGAATTTGGGACACTTCCTTCTGGGGCCAACGTCCTGACTTTC.